These 20 T cell receptor beta chains originate from one sample sequenced in a study of blood T cell repertoires in COVID-19. TCRdb keeps only in-frame clones here, not all; method: immunoSEQ multiplex PCR. The sample lists 120,000 to 150,000 clones; approximately 85% were seen once. The sample was peripheral blood. The receptors shown here come from a woman in her sixties or seventies with COVID-19, enrolled during active disease.

The chain joins TRBV15 to TRBJ2-1; TRBD1 agrees at 8 bases. This CDR3 contains 17 residues. The junction had 9 bases not matched to a gene; V was cut back by 2 bases and J by 3 bases. The germline V gene has CDR1 LNHNV and CDR2 YYDKDF (reference sequence). This CDR3 reads CATSRTPGTGNYNEQFF. The CDR3 DNA sequence: TGTGCCACCAGCAGAACCCCGGGGACAGGTAACTACAATGAGCAGTTCTTC.

V and J are TRBV11-2 and TRBJ2-7, with 8 bases identical to TRBD2. Losses at the gene ends were 2 bases for V and 2 bases for J; bases not matched to a gene: 8. The CDR3 contains 16 residues. CDR1 is SGHAT, CDR2 FQNNGV, per germline. CDR3: CASSLRSGGLTYEQYF. The CDR3 DNA reads TGTGCCAGCAGCTTACGAAGCGGGGGCCTAACCTACGAGCAGTACTTC.

This chain links TRBV6-5 with TRBJ1-2; the D gene is possibly TRBD1 (6 bases). V was trimmed by 2 bases and J by 1 base, leaving 14 bases between them. This CDR3 is 16 amino acids long. The germline CDR1 and CDR2 sequences are MNHEY and SVGAGI. This CDR3 reads CASSYSGGRNNYGYTF. The CDR3 bases are TGTGCCAGCAGTTACAGCGGGGGCCGAAATAACTATGGCTACACCTTC.

The V call is TRBV4-1, the J call TRBJ2-1; D might be TRBD2 (6 bases). Deletions cut 0 bases from V and 2 bases from J, with 17 bases between. The CDR3 has 18 amino acids. Germline V gene lookup returns CDR1 MGHRA and CDR2 YSYEKL. Written as DNA, the CDR3 is TGCGCCAGCAGCCAAGATCGAATAGCGGACTATACCTACAATGAGCAGTTCTTC. It specifies CASSQDRIADYTYNEQFF.

The CDR3, as DNA: TGTGCCAGCTCAGCAACGTCAGAAGCGGTCCCTAACTATGGCTACACCTTC. Its translation is CASSATSEAVPNYGYTF. This sequence joins TRBV18 and TRBJ1-2; no clear D gene. In germline, CDR1 is KGHSH, CDR2 LQKENI. The V end was cut by 5 bases, the J end by 0 bases, with 19 bases between. The CDR3 loop spans 17 amino acids.

V usage is TRBV4-1 and J usage is TRBJ1-5; TRBD1 aligns across 7 bases. J lost 5 bases, V lost 6 bases, and 10 bases had no gene match. Germline V CDR1 and CDR2: MGHRA, YSYEKL. The CDR3 loop spans 15 amino acids. As DNA, the CDR3 is TGCGCCAGCAGTCCCGGGACAGACGGTTATCAGCCCCAGCATTTT. It encodes CASSPGTDGYQPQHF.

The gene calls are TRBV5-6 and TRBJ2-1; 7 bases map to TRBD1. CDR1 and CDR2 (germline): SGHDT, YYEEEE. Trimming at V came to 1 base and at J to 4 bases, leaving 5 bases not matched to a gene. The CDR3 is made up of 15 amino acids. DNA of the CDR3: TGTGCCAGCAGCTTGCATGACAGGGATTACAATGAGCAGTTCTTC. It translates to CASSLHDRDYNEQFF.

This clone was counted once. This chain joins TRBV7-9 and TRBJ2-7; no clear D. CDR3 length: 12 amino acids. Germline lookup yields CDR1 SEHNR and CDR2 FQNEAQ (reference sequence). The V end was cut by 5 bases, the J end by 4 bases, with 9 bases between. DNA of the CDR3: TGTGCCAGCAGCGCCCCGAGTTACGAGCAGTACTTC. This encodes CASSAPSYEQYF.

This sequence joins TRBV3-1 (or the pseudogene TRBV3-2) and TRBJ2-3; weak D call: TRBD2 (5 bases). Between the trimmed V and J ends, which lost 1 base and 10 bases, there was a span of 9 bases. Germline CDR1 LGHDT, CDR2 YNNKEL (reference sequence). This CDR3 is built from 12 residues. The CDR3 region has the DNA TGTGCCAGCAGCCAAGCCAGCGGCGCGCAGTATTTT. Protein product: CASSQASGAQYF.

The J gene is TRBJ2-1, the V gene TRBV2; 9 bases align to TRBD1. The CDR3 spans 14 residues. Germline V gene data show CDR1 as SNHLY and CDR2 as FYNNEI. Germline trimming cut 6 bases from V and 3 bases from J; bases unmatched to any gene: 3. The CDR3 protein is CASRRQGVYNEQFF. In DNA form, the CDR3 reads TGTGCCAGCAGGCGACAGGGGGTCTACAATGAGCAGTTCTTC.

V gene TRBV5-1 combines with J gene TRBJ1-2; 9 bases are shared with TRBD1. CDR3 size: 16 residues. CDR1 is SGHRS and CDR2 is YFSETQ in the germline V gene. V was pared by 3 bases and J by 1 base, with 7 bases of the junction left unmatched. CDR3 sequence reads: CASSSSGTGRNYGYTF. Here the CDR3 DNA reads TGCGCCAGCAGCTCATCCGGGACAGGGCGTAACTATGGCTACACCTTC.

This chain links TRBV29-1 with TRBJ1-1; D gene unclear. The V end was cut by 5 bases, the J end by 2 bases, with 6 bases between. The CDR3 runs to 11 residues. The V gene's germline CDR1 is SQVTM and CDR2 ANQGSEA. CDR3 amino acids: CSVSRNTEAFF. DNA for the CDR3: TGCAGCGTTAGTAGAAACACTGAAGCTTTCTTT.

J is TRBJ1-2 and V is TRBV6-5, with D perhaps matching TRBD1 (6 bases). CDR1 is MNHEY and CDR2 is SVGAGI in the germline V gene. This CDR3 is built from 13 residues. V lost 5 bases, J lost 4 bases, and 11 bases lay in between. The CDR3 region is CASSPTGSYGYTF. As DNA, the CDR3 is TGTGCCAGCAGTCCGACAGGCAGCTATGGCTACACCTTC.

The genes are TRBV28 and TRBJ2-1, with TRBD1 matching 9 bases. The germline CDR1 and CDR2 sequences are MDHEN and SYDVKM. J gave up 6 bases and V 4 bases, and 7 bases lay outside the gene matches. CDR3 size: 15 residues. DNA of the CDR3: TGTGCCAGCAGTTCGACAGGGGGTAATGTCAATGAGCAGTTCTTC. This sequence encodes CASSSTGGNVNEQFF.

This chain connects TRBV4-1 to TRBJ1-3, with unresolved D. CDR1 and CDR2 (germline): MGHRA, YSYEKL. The CDR3 is 15 residues long. Between the trimmed V and J ends, which lost 0 bases and 6 bases, there was a span of 12 bases. DNA of the CDR3: TGCGCCAGCAGCCAAGAGGAGAGGGTGGCAAACACCATATATTTT. Its protein product is CASSQEERVANTIYF.

The chain joins TRBV7-6 to TRBJ2-1; 7 bases line up with TRBD2. The CDR3 runs to 17 residues. J lost 6 bases, V lost 4 bases, and 15 bases had no gene match. The germline V gene encodes CDR1 SGHVS and CDR2 FNYEAQ. The CDR3 reads CASSSGVFSGVANEQFF. DNA for the CDR3: TGTGCCAGCAGCTCCGGGGTTTTCAGCGGGGTTGCCAATGAGCAGTTCTTC.

The V gene is TRBV14, the J gene TRBJ2-7; 7 bases fit TRBD2. The germline CDR1 and CDR2 sequences are SGHDN and FVKESK. Losses at the gene ends were 1 base for V and 1 base for J; bases not matched to a gene: 4. CDR3 length: 15 amino acids. This chain's CDR3 is CASSQGSGGSYEQYF. The CDR3 coding sequence is TGTGCCAGCAGCCAAGGTTCCGGGGGGTCCTACGAGCAGTACTTC.

CDR3 DNA sequence: TGTGCCAGCAGCTTGAAGGGGTTGATGATCGACACCGGGGAGCTGTTTTTT. As protein: CASSLKGLMIDTGELFF. V gene TRBV5-8 combines with J gene TRBJ2-2; D might be TRBD1 (5 bases). Trimming removed 1 base at V and 3 bases at J, with 16 bases between. The germline gives CDR1 SGHTS, CDR2 YDEGEE. The CDR3 is 17 amino acids.

The chain is built from TRBV6-1 and TRBJ2-1, with TRBD2 as a possible D gene (8 bases). Germline assignment: CDR1 MNHNS and CDR2 SASEGT. The CDR3 spans 15 residues. Trimming pared 3 bases from V and 3 bases from J, leaving 12 bases between. CDR3 sequence reads: CASSDGGDSYNEQFF. The CDR3 region has the DNA TGTGCCAGCAGTGACGGGGGGGACAGCTACAATGAGCAGTTCTTC.

The chain carries TRBV7-6 and TRBJ2-7, with 8 positions matching TRBD1. This CDR3 region has 14 residues. The germline CDR1 and CDR2 sequences are SGHVS and FNYEAQ. V lost 3 bases, J lost 6 bases, and 7 bases stayed unmatched. The CDR3 DNA is TGTGCCAGCAGCTTTGGACAGGGCCAGGTCGAGCAGTACTTC. This sequence encodes CASSFGQGQVEQYF.